A single sample is the source of the 14 T cell receptor beta chains below, sequenced in a study of T cell changes during pregnancy in multiple sclerosis. TCRdb keeps only in-frame clones here, not all; method: immunoSEQ multiplex PCR. The sample includes about 68,000 clones, over 75% of them seen just once. The material sequenced was peripheral blood, taken in the third trimester of pregnancy. Receptors were obtained from a female donor with multiple sclerosis, enrolled in a pregnancy study.

The chain employs TRBV19 and TRBJ2-7; 8 nucleotides align to TRBD1. The V gene end was trimmed by 5 bases and the J gene end by 3 bases; junction bases not matched to a gene: 6. The germline V gene encodes CDR1 LNHDA and CDR2 SQIVND (reference sequence). The CDR3 sequence is 14 residues long. CDR3 loop: CASSRTGLYYEQYF. CDR3 nucleotides: TGTGCCAGTAGTCGGACAGGGCTATACTACGAGCAGTACTTC.

V and J are TRBV6-5 and TRBJ2-2; TRBD1 matches 9 bases. CDR1 is MNHEY, CDR2 SVGAGI, per germline. This CDR3 region has 12 residues. V shed 6 bases and J 8 bases; nucleotides not matched to a gene: 1. The CDR3 nucleotides read TGTGCCAGCAGGGACAGGGGAGGGGAGCTGTTTTTT. Translated: CASRDRGGELFF.

The chain joins TRBV5-4 to TRBJ1-5; no clear D. Between the trimmed V and J ends, which lost 0 bases and 4 bases, there was a span of 5 bases. This CDR3 region has 13 residues. Germline V CDR1 and CDR2: SGHNT, YYREEE (reference sequence). CDR3 residues: CASSLGQNQPQHF. The CDR3 bases are TGTGCCAGCAGCTTGGGGCAGAATCAGCCCCAGCATTTT.

The chain is built from TRBV18 and TRBJ1-1, with D possibly matching TRBD1 (5 bases). The CDR3 loop spans 15 amino acids. Per the germline V gene, CDR1 is KGHSH and CDR2 is LQKENI. The V gene lost 2 bases and the J gene lost 2 bases, with 12 bases spanning the gap. CDR3 coding DNA: TGTGCCAGCTCACCAAATGGGGGGTCAAACACTGAAGCTTTCTTT. Protein: CASSPNGGSNTEAFF.

The V gene is TRBV5-1, the J gene TRBJ2-2, with a weak D call TRBD2 (5 bases). The CDR3 has 14 amino acids. Per the germline V gene, CDR1 is SGHRS and CDR2 is YFSETQ. Trimming shortened V by 4 bases and J by 5 bases, and 12 bases separated the two germline ends. Here the CDR3 reads CASSQKTGTGELFF. CDR3 in DNA: TGCGCCAGCAGCCAGAAAACGGGAACCGGGGAGCTGTTTTTT.

The V gene is TRBV7-2, the J gene TRBJ2-6; 9 bases line up with TRBD2. Unmatched junction bases numbered 8, after V lost 5 bases and J lost 0 bases. This CDR3 has 18 amino acids. The germline CDR1 and CDR2 sequences are SGHTA and FQGNSA. CDR3 sequence: CASSPASGVLSGANVLTF. DNA for the CDR3: TGTGCCAGCAGCCCTGCTAGCGGGGTCCTCTCTGGGGCCAACGTCCTGACTTTC.

The chain uses TRBV7-8 and TRBJ2-7; possibly TRBD1 for D (6 bases). The CDR3 runs to 14 residues. The germline V gene encodes CDR1 SGHVS and CDR2 FQNEAQ. V was shortened by 4 bases and J by 2 bases, with 12 bases between the two germline ends. The CDR3 DNA is TGTGCCAGCAGCTCCCGACAGGACGCCTACGAGCAGTACTTC. Translated, it gives CASSSRQDAYEQYF.

The chain links TRBV4-2 to TRBJ1-1; D perhaps matches TRBD1 (5 bases). Trimming left V 0 bases short and J 5 bases short, with 13 bases between. Germline V gene lookup returns CDR1 LGHNA and CDR2 YNFKEQ. This CDR3 contains 15 residues. The CDR3 DNA reads as TGTGCCAGCAGCCAAGACTCCGGGGGTTCGACTGAAGCTTTCTTT. This translates into CASSQDSGGSTEAFF.

The rearrangement links TRBV9 to TRBJ2-2; no clear D. Looked up from germline, CDR1 is SGDLS and CDR2 is YYNGEE. The CDR3 has 15 amino acids. Between the trimmed V and J ends, which lost 2 bases and 2 bases, there was a span of 10 bases. CDR3 nucleotides: TGTGCCAGCAGCGTTAAAGCATATAACACCGGGGAGCTGTTTTTT. It yields the protein CASSVKAYNTGELFF.

The chain combines TRBV2 with TRBJ2-7, with TRBD1 matching over 9 bases. Germline assignment: CDR1 SNHLY and CDR2 FYNNEI. The ends lost 7 bases at V and 4 bases at J; junction bases unmatched: 8. There are 14 residues in the CDR3. The DNA for the CDR3 is TGTGCCAGCAAATTGGACAGGGGTGCTTACGAGCAGTACTTC. Protein sequence: CASKLDRGAYEQYF.

The V gene is TRBV16, the J gene TRBJ1-1; possibly TRBD1 for D (6 bases). The CDR3 is 13 amino acids. Germline loops: CDR1 KGHSY, CDR2 FQNENV. V dropped 0 bases and J dropped 8 bases, with 10 bases sitting between them. In nucleotides, the CDR3 is TGTGCCAGCAGCCAATCGACTCAGGGGGAAGCTTTCTTT. Protein sequence: CASSQSTQGEAFF. The full variable domain, completed using reference TRBV16 and TRBJ1-1, is GEEVAQTPKHLVRGEGQKAKLYCAPIKGHSYVFWYQQVLKNEFKFLISFQNENVFDETGMPKERFSAKCLPNSPCSLEIQATKLEDSAVYFCASSQSTQGEAFFGQGTRLTVV.

This clone was observed a single time. The chain has TRBV10-2 and TRBJ1-4; no clear D gene. Germline values: CDR1 WSHSY, CDR2 SAAADI. Trimming pared 3 bases from V and 9 bases from J, leaving 17 bases between. The CDR3 has 15 amino acids. In DNA, the CDR3 is TGCGCCAGCAGTGATTTTAAGGTGCAGCGCAAAAAACTGTTTTTT. Translated, it gives CASSDFKVQRKKLFF.

The chain's CDR3 is CASRVGPTDTQYF. DNA of the CDR3: TGTGCCAGCAGAGTGGGGCCCACCGATACGCAGTATTTT. The rearrangement joins TRBV2 to TRBJ2-3; TRBD1 is a possible D gene (5 bases). This CDR3 region has 13 residues. V was cut by 6 bases and J by 6 bases, with 13 bases left in between. The germline gives CDR1 SNHLY, CDR2 FYNNEI.

The chain links TRBV11-2 to TRBJ1-1; no clear D gene. V was clipped by 1 base and J by 0 bases, with 9 bases between them. This CDR3 is built from 15 residues. The germline V gene encodes CDR1 SGHAT and CDR2 FQNNGV. CDR3 residues: CASSLVRSMNTEAFF. The CDR3 DNA is TGTGCCAGCAGCTTAGTCAGGTCCATGAACACTGAAGCTTTCTTT. Filled out from reference TRBV11-2 and TRBJ1-1, the complete variable domain reads EAGVAQSPRYKIIEKRQSVAFWCNPISGHATLYWYQQILGQGPKLLIQFQNNGVVDDSQLPKDRFSAERLKGVDSTLKIQPAKLEDSAVYLCASSLVRSMNTEAFFGQGTRLTVV.